Sequencing of this T cell receptor beta chain was carried out in a study of blood T cell repertoires in COVID-19. Whole-study context: Both acute and convalescent COVID-19 samples were obtained from the United States, Italy and Spain. The analysed material was cDNA or gDNA that came from T cells, B-cell-depleted T cells, or PBMCs.

Cohorts were assigned according to the clinical history that participants reported. The germline V gene encodes CDR1 LNHDA and CDR2 SQIVND (reference sequence). The CDR3 is 15 amino acids. V was clipped by 2 bases and J by 2 bases, with 10 bases between them. The table came from immunoSEQ multiplex PCR; TCRdb's copy has only in-frame clones and leaves some out. The sample carries 300,000 or so clones, about nine tenths recorded once. The clonotype originates from a woman between 45 and 65 years old who had been exposed to COVID-19. This chain joins TRBV19 and TRBJ2-1; perhaps TRBD2 as D (5 bases). The sample taken for sequencing was PBMCs or T cells enriched from blood (not recorded which). CDR3 in amino acids: CASSISRGAYNEQFF. CDR3 DNA sequence: TGTGCCAGTAGTATATCCCGGGGAGCCTACAATGAGCAGTTCTTC.